The sequence of this T cell receptor (beta chain) was determined in a study of Ad26.COV2.S vaccination and SARS-CoV-2 variants. The treatment: about 20 received Ad26.COV2.S at low or high dose, single or two shots; several received placebo; per-sample allocation not given. Vaccine and placebo recipients were sampled on day 63 after the first injection. Generated by immunoSEQ multiplex PCR, the TCRdb table keeps only in-frame clones and is missing some. Here the sample spans about 480,000 clones, 70% to 90% being singletons. V shed 1 base, J shed 2 bases, and the junction held 8 bases outside the gene matches. Per the germline V gene, CDR1 is SEHNR and CDR2 is FQNEAQ (reference sequence). There are 16 residues in the CDR3.

The genes are TRBV7-9 and TRBJ2-7; TRBD1 aligns across 7 bases. The source material was peripheral blood, sampled in a trial of Ad26.COV2.S vaccine versus placebo. This receptor was identified in a person between 18 and 65 years old who received the Ad26.COV2.S COVID-19 vaccine or a placebo. This CDR3 reads CASSLGDGQGAYEQYF. In DNA form, the CDR3 reads TGTGCCAGCAGCTTAGGGGATGGGCAGGGGGCCTACGAGCAGTACTTC.